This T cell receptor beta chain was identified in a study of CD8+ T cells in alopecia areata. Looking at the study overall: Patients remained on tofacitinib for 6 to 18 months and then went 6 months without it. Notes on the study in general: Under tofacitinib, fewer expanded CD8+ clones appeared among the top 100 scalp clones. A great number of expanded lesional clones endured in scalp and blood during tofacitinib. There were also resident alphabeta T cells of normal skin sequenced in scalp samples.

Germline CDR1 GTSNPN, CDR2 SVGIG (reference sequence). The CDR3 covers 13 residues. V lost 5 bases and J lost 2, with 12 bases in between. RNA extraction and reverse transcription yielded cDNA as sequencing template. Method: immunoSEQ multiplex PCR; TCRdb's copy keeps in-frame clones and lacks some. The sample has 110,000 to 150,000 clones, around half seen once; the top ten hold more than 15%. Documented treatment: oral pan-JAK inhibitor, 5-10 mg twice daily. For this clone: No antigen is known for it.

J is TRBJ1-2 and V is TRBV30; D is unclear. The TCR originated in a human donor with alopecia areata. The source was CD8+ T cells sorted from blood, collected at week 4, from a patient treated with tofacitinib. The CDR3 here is CAWLGPPNYGYTF. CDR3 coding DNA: TGTGCCTGGCTCGGGCCCCCAAACTATGGCTACACCTTC.